A single sample gave rise to the 21 T cell receptor beta chains below, sequenced in a study of cytomegalovirus exposure and HLA in healthy donors. Vbeta (60) and Jbeta (13) primers were used in the PCR. Some clones are missing from TCRdb's copy, which holds only in-frame ones; the method was immunoSEQ multiplex PCR. The table records around 150,000 clones, around 77% of them present only once. The sample taken for sequencing was PBMCs. These receptors originate from a man in his thirties or forties in good health and CMV-seronegative.

The chain uses TRBV7-3 and TRBJ2-2; D might be TRBD2 (6 bases). This CDR3 spans 12 amino acids. Germline V gives CDR1 SGHTA, CDR2 FQGTGA. The chain's CDR3 is CASGENTGELFF. CDR3 DNA sequence: TGTGCTAGCGGAGAGAACACCGGGGAGCTGTTTTTT.

There are a few counts of this clone. The V gene is TRBV2, the J gene TRBJ1-6; TRBD1 matches at 8 bases. This CDR3 has 15 amino acids. The junction had 10 bases not matched to a gene; V was cut back by 7 bases and J by 8 bases. Looked up from germline, CDR1 is SNHLY and CDR2 is FYNNEI. CDR3 in amino acids: CASTNFGQGDSPLHF. CDR3 nucleotides: TGTGCCAGCACGAACTTTGGACAGGGCGATTCACCCCTCCACTTT.

The chain links TRBV29-1 to TRBJ1-2; no clear D gene. The CDR3 length is 11 residues. Between the trimmed V and J ends, which lost 4 bases and 7 bases, there was a span of 10 bases. Germline CDR1 SQVTM, CDR2 ANQGSEA. The CDR3 coding sequence is TGCAGCGTTGGTGAGGCGGGTGGCTACACCTTC. Protein sequence: CSVGEAGGYTF.

This clone rates as medium-sized. The chain recombines TRBV25-1 with TRBJ2-3; 10 bases map to TRBD2. Germline assignment: CDR1 MGHDK and CDR2 SYGVNS. V trimming: 11 bases; J trimming: 3 bases; junction bases outside the gene matches: 8. This CDR3 contains 14 residues. CDR3 nucleotides: TGTGCCTGTGGAGCTAGCGGGGGTACAGATACGCAGTATTTT. Its protein is CACGASGGTDTQYF.

The CDR3 DNA follows: TGCGCCAGCAAGACGGGAGAGCGTTACAATGAGCAGTTCTTC. This sequence encodes CASKTGERYNEQFF. This chain joins TRBV5-1 and TRBJ2-1; perhaps TRBD2 as D (6 bases). The CDR3 runs 14 residues. V lost 6 bases to trimming and J lost 4 bases, with 14 bases between them. Germline CDR1 SGHRS, CDR2 YFSETQ.

V is TRBV4-1 and J is TRBJ2-1; perhaps TRBD2 as D (6 bases). The CDR3 is 16 residues long. With 4 bases removed from V and 0 bases from J, the gap between germline ends came to 13 bases. Germline V CDR1 and CDR2: MGHRA, YSYEKL. The DNA of the CDR3 is TGCGCCAGCAGCCTAGCAGGGAGGAGCTCCTACAATGAGCAGTTCTTC. This translates into CASSLAGRSSYNEQFF.

The chain is built from TRBV1 and TRBJ2-1; the table's D call of TRBD2 was not tested on the DNA. TRBV1 is assigned pseudogene status. The CDR3 is made up of 15 amino acids. The CDR3 bases are TGCACCAGCAGCCAAGGAACGGGAGACCACAATGAGCAGTTCTTC. It codes for CTSSQGTGDHNEQFF.

V gene TRBV7-8 combines with J gene TRBJ2-5; 11 positions match TRBD2. The CDR3 runs to 19 residues. In germline, CDR1 is SGHVS, CDR2 FQNEAQ. V gave up 5 bases and J gave up 5 bases; unmatched junction bases: 19. CDR3 protein: CASSTSRKVAGGPGETQYF. In DNA form, the CDR3 reads TGTGCCAGCAGCACATCCCGGAAGGTAGCGGGAGGGCCGGGTGAGACCCAGTACTTC.

This clone was counted between two and nine times. The gene calls are TRBV6-4 and TRBJ1-5; D is uncertain. The CDR3 length is 15 residues. V was trimmed by 4 bases and J by 0 bases, leaving 10 bases between them. In germline, CDR1 is MRHNA, CDR2 SNTAGT. CDR3 loop: CASSGRGRSNQPQHF. CDR3 DNA: TGTGCCAGCAGTGGGCGAGGGCGTAGCAATCAGCCCCAGCATTTT.

This chain links TRBV2 with TRBJ1-5; unclear D gene. Per the germline V gene, CDR1 is SNHLY and CDR2 is FYNNEI. The CDR3 contains 12 residues. V shed 3 bases and J shed 5 bases, with 5 bases lying between them. In DNA form, the CDR3 reads TGTGCCAGCAGTGACCCGGATCAGCCCCAGCATTTT. This translates into CASSDPDQPQHF.

This chain connects TRBV7-3 to TRBJ2-3; the match to TRBD2 covers 10 bases. From germline, CDR1 is SGHTA and CDR2 FQGTGA. The CDR3 covers 16 residues. Germline trimming cut 5 bases from V and 1 base from J; bases unmatched to any gene: 6. This CDR3 reads CASSGGLALGTDTQYF. The CDR3 region has the DNA TGTGCCAGCAGCGGGGGACTAGCGCTCGGCACAGATACGCAGTATTTT.

The V and J genes are TRBV4-1 and TRBJ1-2; the match to TRBD1 covers 8 bases. This CDR3 is 16 amino acids long. V trimming: 1 base; J trimming: 4 bases; junction bases outside the gene matches: 8. Per germline, CDR1 MGHRA and CDR2 YSYEKL. CDR3 residues: CASSQAYTGGTYGYTF. The DNA for the CDR3 is TGCGCCAGCAGCCAAGCCTATACAGGGGGGACCTATGGCTACACCTTC.

The gene calls are TRBV5-6 and TRBJ1-5; 12 nucleotides align to TRBD1. Per the germline V gene, CDR1 is SGHDT and CDR2 is YYEEEE. V trimming: 1 base; J trimming: 2 bases; junction bases outside the gene matches: 7. This CDR3 contains 18 residues. Here the CDR3 DNA reads TGTGCCAGCAGCTTGATGGGACAGGGGGCGTCGGGCAATCAGCCCCAGCATTTT. Encoded protein: CASSLMGQGASGNQPQHF.

This clone was counted once. This rearrangement joins TRBV27 to TRBJ2-7; possible D gene TRBD2, 5 bases. Germline V lookup: CDR1 MNHEY, CDR2 SMNVEV (reference sequence). This CDR3 comprises 15 residues. V lost 7 bases and J lost 5, with 21 bases in between. CDR3 in amino acids: CASTPRGGLQNEQYF. For the CDR3, the DNA is TGTGCCAGCACCCCTCGAGGAGGCCTACAGAACGAGCAGTACTTC.

V gene TRBV7-9 combines with J gene TRBJ2-1; a weak D match, TRBD2 (5 bases). From germline, CDR1 is SEHNR and CDR2 FQNEAQ (reference sequence). With 1 base removed from V and 12 bases from J, the gap between germline ends came to 19 bases. The CDR3 consists of 15 residues. The CDR3 coding sequence is TGTGCCAGCAGCTTAGGTTACGACTCCGAGCGGCGGCAGTTCTTC. Its translation: CASSLGYDSERRQFF. Looking up the rest from reference TRBV7-9 and TRBJ2-1 gives the full variable domain: DTGVSQNPRHKITKRGQNVTFRCDPISEHNRLYWYRQTLGQGPEFLTYFQNEAQLEKSRLLSDRFSAERPKGSFSTLEIQRTEQGDSAMYLCASSLGYDSERRQFFGPGTRLTVL.

This rearrangement joins TRBV29-1 to TRBJ1-1; D is possibly TRBD1 (5 bases). The germline CDR1 and CDR2 sequences are SQVTM and ANQGSEA. The V and J ends lost 4 bases and 1 base respectively, with 10 bases between them. The CDR3 sequence is 13 residues long. The CDR3 DNA reads TGCAGCGTTGCCCCGGACAAGAACACTGAAGCTTTCTTT. This translates into CSVAPDKNTEAFF. Combining the CDR3 with reference TRBV29-1 and TRBJ1-1 gives the whole variable domain SAVISQKPSRDICQRGTSLTIQCQVDSQVTMMFWYRQQPGQSLTLIATANQGSEATYESGFVIDKFPISRPNLTFSTLTVSNMSPEDSSIYLCSVAPDKNTEAFFGQGTRLTVV.

This clone appeared once. The chain links TRBV7-9 to TRBJ2-1, with 7 bases fitting TRBD2. The CDR3 is 16 residues long. CDR1 is SEHNR, CDR2 FQNEAQ, per germline (reference sequence). V gave up 7 bases and J gave up 8 bases; unmatched junction bases: 17. CDR3 DNA: TGTGCCAGCACACCCGAGGGACCGGGAGGTCACTATGAGCAGTTCTTC. Translating it yields CASTPEGPGGHYEQFF.

CDR3 region: CASSSRGLTYEQYF. CDR3 DNA: TGTGCCAGCAGTTCCAGGGGGCTTACCTACGAGCAGTACTTC. The rearrangement joins TRBV2 to TRBJ2-7, with TRBD1 matching over 8 bases. J was trimmed by 2 bases and V by 5 bases; bases with no gene match: 5. CDR1 is SNHLY and CDR2 is FYNNEI in the germline V gene. The CDR3 has 14 amino acids.

The chain joins TRBV6-5 to TRBJ1-2; possible D gene TRBD1, 6 bases. Trimming cost V 0 bases and J 3 bases, with 8 bases left between them. The CDR3 covers 14 residues. In germline, CDR1 is MNHEY, CDR2 SVGAGI. CDR3 coding DNA: TGTGCCAGCAGTTACTCGTACAGGGACTATGGCTACACCTTC. Its protein is CASSYSYRDYGYTF.

V and J are TRBV10-3 and TRBJ2-5; D might be TRBD1 (6 bases). V gave up 10 bases and J gave up 5 bases, with 23 bases separating them. The CDR3 totals 15 residues. Germline CDR1 is ENHRY and CDR2 is SYGVKD. CDR3: CATHVTGKIGETQYF. The CDR3 nucleotides are TGTGCCACACACGTCACAGGGAAGATAGGGGAGACCCAGTACTTC.

The chain employs TRBV10-1 and TRBJ2-7, with 8 bases that match TRBD1. Looked up from germline, CDR1 is WNHNN and CDR2 is SYGVQD (reference sequence). The trim removed 6 bases at V and 3 bases at J, leaving 7 bases unmatched. The CDR3 runs to 14 residues. CDR3 DNA: TGCGCCAGCAGCCCGGCAGGGGGCCTCTACGAGCAGTACTTC. Protein sequence: CASSPAGGLYEQYF.